This T cell receptor beta chain was obtained from a study of T-cell memory formation after mild COVID-19. Findings of the study overall: CD4+ bias marked clones expanding day 15 to 37, unlike balanced contracting clones. Memory from before infection featured some responding clones, which suggests cross-reactive memory joined.

The table lists this clonotype with a few counts. Antigen specificity is unknown. TCRdb re-called the 5' RACE reads through MiXCR, storing one row per CDR3 protein. The sample comprises around 140,000 distinct CDR3 sequences, 25% of which are singletons, and approximately 25% rests with the top ten. This CDR3 spans 13 amino acids. With V trimmed by 6 bases and J by 5 bases, 4 bases remained unmatched. Sequences were obtained from PBMCs or a T cell subset sorted from them (not recorded which). This TCR was recovered from an adult woman who had mild COVID-19 (a few samples of this study predate the infection). Cell type and time point are not known. The genes are TRBV12-3 or TRBV12-4 and TRBJ1-1; 9 bases agree with TRBD1. CDR3 residues: CASRTGGETEAFF. The CDR3 DNA follows: TGTGCCAGCAGGACAGGGGGGGAGACTGAAGCTTTCTTT.